The 14 T cell receptor beta chains in this list originate from one sample, sequenced in a study of T cell repertoires in cytomegalovirus infection. Each CDR3 protein is one row after TCRdb ran MiXCR on the reads. The profile covers 450,000 to 600,000 distinct CDR3 sequences, with around 10% appearing a single time and about a tenth taken by the ten largest. Sample: PBMCs. These receptors originate from a human donor in good health (CMV status not recorded). Some clones in this sample may be carry-over from other donors' samples.

Ten or more counts support this clonotype. The chain joins TRBV7-2 to TRBJ2-5, with 7 bases identical to TRBD1. The CDR3 spans 14 residues. V shed 5 bases and J 3 bases; nucleotides not matched to a gene: 6. Germline assignment: CDR1 SGHTA and CDR2 FQGNSA. The CDR3, as DNA: TGTGCCAGCAGCCCCGGGACAGAGAAAGAGACCCAGTACTTC. This translates into CASSPGTEKETQYF.

The rearrangement uses TRBV10-3 and TRBJ1-5; D call uncertain. From germline, CDR1 is ENHRY and CDR2 SYGVKD. The CDR3 totals 14 residues. Trimming pared 2 bases from V and 2 bases from J, leaving 7 bases between. The CDR3 bases are TGTGCCATCAGTGAGAGTGTGGGCAATCAGCCCCAGCATTTT. Amino acids: CAISESVGNQPQHF.

The sample holds many counts of this clonotype. This chain uses TRBV5-6 with TRBJ2-2, with TRBD2 matching over 10 bases. Germline loops: CDR1 SGHDT, CDR2 YYEEEE. V shed 0 bases and J 6 bases; nucleotides not matched to a gene: 5. This CDR3 contains 16 residues. The DNA of the CDR3 is TGTGCCAGCAGCTTGGAGTTAGGACTAGCGGCCGGGGAGCTGTTTTTT. It specifies CASSLELGLAAGELFF.

The gene calls are TRBV4-2 and TRBJ2-2, with 9 bases fitting TRBD1. The CDR3 runs 17 residues. The germline CDR1 and CDR2 sequences are LGHNA and YNFKEQ. V was pared by 4 bases and J by 5 bases, with 11 bases of the junction left unmatched. The CDR3 DNA reads TGTGCCAGCAGCCCGGACAGGGGTGCTGGTATGACCGGGGAGCTGTTTTTT. Its translation is CASSPDRGAGMTGELFF.

This clonotype was observed many times. The chain carries TRBV5-5 and TRBJ1-1; D is ambiguous. This CDR3 has 11 amino acids. Trimming removed 1 base at V and 8 bases at J, with 6 bases between. Germline V gives CDR1 SGHKS, CDR2 YYEKEE (reference sequence). In DNA, the CDR3 is TGTGCCAGCAGCTTGTGGGGAGAAGCTTTCTTT. Protein sequence: CASSLWGEAFF. The full variable domain, in which reference TRBV5-5 and TRBJ1-1 provide the parts outside the CDR3, is DAGVTQSPTHLIKTRGQQVTLRCSPISGHKSVSWYQQVLGQGPQFIFQYYEKEERGRGNFPDRFSARQFPNYSSELNVNALLLGDSALYLCASSLWGEAFFGQGTRLTVV.

This sequence joins TRBV20-1 and TRBJ2-7; TRBD2 matches 9 bases. The germline gives CDR1 DFQATT, CDR2 SNEGSKA (reference sequence). The V gene end was trimmed by 3 bases and the J gene end by 3 bases; junction bases not matched to a gene: 6. There are 14 residues in the CDR3. This CDR3 reads CSASASGANYEQYF. DNA for the CDR3: TGCAGTGCTAGTGCTAGCGGGGCCAACTACGAGCAGTACTTC.

This clonotype showed up many times. The rearrangement links TRBV7-9 to TRBJ1-2; TRBD1 is a possible D gene (6 bases). The length of the CDR3 is 16 residues. The ends were cut back, 8 bases at V and 4 bases at J, with 23 bases in the middle. CDR1 is SEHNR and CDR2 is FQNEAQ in the germline V gene (reference sequence). The CDR3 spells CASFRRGGSDAYGYTF. CDR3 nucleotides: TGTGCCAGCTTCCGACGAGGGGGATCTGATGCCTATGGCTACACCTTC. Looking up the rest from reference TRBV7-9 and TRBJ1-2 gives the full variable domain: DTGVSQNPRHKITKRGQNVTFRCDPISEHNRLYWYRQTLGQGPEFLTYFQNEAQLEKSRLLSDRFSAERPKGSFSTLEIQRTEQGDSAMYLCASFRRGGSDAYGYTFGSGTRLTVV.

This clonotype was observed a handful of times. The chain uses TRBV5-1 and TRBJ2-5, with 7 bases fitting TRBD1. The CDR3 consists of 14 residues. The trim removed 2 bases at V and 1 base at J, leaving 2 bases unmatched. Germline CDR1 and CDR2: SGHRS and YFSETQ. The CDR3 protein is CASSFGDSQETQYF. Here the CDR3 DNA reads TGCGCCAGCAGCTTCGGGGACAGCCAAGAGACCCAGTACTTC.

The gene calls are TRBV19 and TRBJ1-3; 7 bases line up with TRBD1. CDR3 length: 15 amino acids. Looked up from germline, CDR1 is LNHDA and CDR2 is SQIVND (reference sequence). Trimming took 3 bases from V and 0 from J; bases not matched to a gene: 2. CDR3 residues: CASSIDRASGNTIYF. CDR3 coding DNA: TGTGCCAGTAGTATCGACAGGGCCTCTGGAAACACCATATATTTT.

CDR3 sequence (DNA): TGCAGTGCATTTCTAGCGGTGAGAAGCAATGAGCAGTTCTTC. Protein: CSAFLAVRSNEQFF. The chain is built from TRBV20-1 and TRBJ2-1; 7 nucleotides agree with TRBD2. The V and J ends lost 6 bases and 6 bases, in that order; junction bases with no gene match: 11. CDR3 size: 14 residues. Germline V gene data show CDR1 as DFQATT and CDR2 as SNEGSKA (reference sequence).

This clonotype occurred many times. The CDR3 loop is CASSTRRQNTEAFF. The CDR3 nucleotides are TGTGCCAGCAGTACGAGACGGCAGAACACTGAAGCTTTCTTT. V gene TRBV28 combines with J gene TRBJ1-1; D gene uncertain. CDR3 length: 14 amino acids. Germline CDR1 MDHEN, CDR2 SYDVKM. V gave up 5 bases and J gave up 1 base, with 11 bases separating them.

Turning to this clonotype: Since a much larger clone is just one base distant, this may be a read error. The chain links TRBV7-3 to TRBJ2-5, with TRBD2 matching 13 bases. The CDR3 is 15 amino acids. From germline, CDR1 is SGHTA and CDR2 FQGTGA. CDR3 loop: CASSGLAGVQETQDF. The DNA for the CDR3 is TGTGCCAGCAGTGGACTAGCGGGGGTCCAAGAGACCCAGGACTTC.

This rearrangement joins TRBV5-1 to TRBJ1-2; tentative D call: TRBD1 (5 bases). Per germline, CDR1 SGHRS and CDR2 YFSETQ. The CDR3 sequence is 16 residues long. Trimming removed 4 bases at V and 0 bases at J, with 16 bases between. In DNA, the CDR3 is TGCGCCAGCAGCAGCTCGGGGACCCAACCTAACTATGGCTACACCTTC. This gives the protein CASSSSGTQPNYGYTF.

The genes are TRBV20-1 and TRBJ1-2; D possibly corresponds to TRBD1 (6 bases). This CDR3 contains 12 residues. Looked up from germline, CDR1 is DFQATT and CDR2 is SNEGSKA (reference sequence). V lost 3 bases and J lost 5, with 10 bases in between. The CDR3 nucleotides read TGCAGTGCTAGTACCAGGGGTTATGGCTACACCTTC. It translates to CSASTRGYGYTF.